The clone carrying this TCR beta chain appeared a single time. CDR1 LNHDA and CDR2 SQIVND come from the germline V gene (reference sequence). V lost 0 bases to trimming and J lost 10 bases; unmatched junction nucleotides: 13. This CDR3 is 17 amino acids long. Assay: immunoSEQ multiplex PCR; the TCRdb copy retains only in-frame clones and omits some. The sample has about 260,000 clones; roughly four fifths are singletons. The data stem from a study of blood T cell repertoires in COVID-19. On the study more broadly: Samples came from the United States, Italy and Spain, spanning acute and convalescent COVID-19. The analysed material was cDNA or gDNA that came from T cells, B-cell-depleted T cells, or PBMCs.

This clonotype was sampled from a woman aged 80 or older with acute or convalescent COVID-19. Sample: peripheral blood. This chain uses TRBV19 with TRBJ2-1; 9 bases are a match to TRBD2. CDR3 coding DNA: TGTGCCAGTAGTATAGACCCAACCAGCGGGAGGTGGTGGGAGCAGTTCTTC. Translation: CASSIDPTSGRWWEQFF. Combining the CDR3 with reference TRBV19 and TRBJ2-1 gives the whole variable domain DGGITQSPKYLFRKEGQNVTLSCEQNLNHDAMYWYRQDPGQGLRLIYYSQIVNDFQKGDIAEGYSVSREKKESFPLTVTSAQKNPTAFYLCASSIDPTSGRWWEQFFGPGTRLTVL.